This T cell receptor beta chain was sequenced for a study of immune evolution from preneoplasia to lung adenocarcinoma. For the study at large: HLA loss of heterozygosity: about 7% AIS, over 12% MIA, roughly 35% ADC, none AAH.

Macro-dissection enriched premalignant or tumor cells before nucleic acid extraction. V shed 1 base and J shed 5 bases, with 1 base lying between them. CDR1 is SGHVS and CDR2 is FNYEAQ in the germline V gene. The CDR3 has 11 amino acids. The protocol was immunoSEQ multiplex PCR, while the TCRdb copy is restricted to in-frame clones and leaves out a portion. The sample carries about 9,600 clones, 75% to 80% recorded once. The sequencing sample was made of FFPE minimally invasive lung adenocarcinoma tissue. The chain recombines TRBV7-6 with TRBJ2-3; D remains ambiguous. The source is a person aged 65 to 85 with lung adenocarcinoma. The CDR3 DNA reads as TGTGCCAGCAGCTTAGTAGATACGCAGTATTTT. Encoded protein: CASSLVDTQYF.